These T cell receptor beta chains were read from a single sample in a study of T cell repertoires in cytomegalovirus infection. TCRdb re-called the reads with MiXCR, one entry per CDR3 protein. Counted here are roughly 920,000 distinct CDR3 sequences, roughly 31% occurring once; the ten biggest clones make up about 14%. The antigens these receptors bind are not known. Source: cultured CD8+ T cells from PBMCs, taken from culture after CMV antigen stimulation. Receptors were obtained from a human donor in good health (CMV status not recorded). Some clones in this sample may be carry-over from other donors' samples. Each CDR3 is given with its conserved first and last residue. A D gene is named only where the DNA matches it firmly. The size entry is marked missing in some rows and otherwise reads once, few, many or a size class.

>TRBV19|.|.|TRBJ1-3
CASSILLGRYSGNTIYF
TGTGCCAGTAGTATCCTCCTTGGACGGTACTCTGGAAACACCATATATTTT
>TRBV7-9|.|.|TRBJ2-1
CASSLNGLSDNEQFF
TGTGCCAGCAGCTTGAATGGGTTATCGGACAATGAGCAGTTCTTC
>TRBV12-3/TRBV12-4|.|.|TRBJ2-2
CASSLSTSVNTGELFF
TGTGCCAGCAGTTTAAGTACTTCCGTAAACACCGGGGAGCTGTTTTTT
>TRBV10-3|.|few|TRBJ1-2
CAIMVNYGYTF
TGTGCCATCATGGTTAACTATGGCTACACCTTC
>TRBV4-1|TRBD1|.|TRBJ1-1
CASSQGQGLSYTEAFF
TGCGCCAGCAGCCAGGGACAGGGACTCAGCTACACTGAAGCTTTCTTT
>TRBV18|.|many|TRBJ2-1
CASSPEGLGGLGEQFF
TGTGCCAGCTCACCAGAGGGTCTCGGCGGGTTGGGTGAGCAGTTCTTC
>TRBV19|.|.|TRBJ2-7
CASSLPGIYEQYF
TGTGCCAGTAGTTTGCCAGGTATCTACGAGCAGTACTTC
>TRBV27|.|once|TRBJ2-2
CASSWGGATGELFF
TGTGCCAGCAGTTGGGGGGGGGCCACCGGGGAGCTGTTTTTT
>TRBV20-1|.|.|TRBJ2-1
CSATMGGTPGGIEEFF
TGCAGTGCTACCATGGGCGGCACTCCTGGAGGAATAGAGGAGTTCTTC
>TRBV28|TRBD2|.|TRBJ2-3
CASSHLAGGLEDTQYF
TGTGCCAGCAGTCATCTGGCGGGGGGCCTAGAAGATACGCAGTATTTT
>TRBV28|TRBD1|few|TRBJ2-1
CATAGTGYNEQFF
TGTGCCACCGCCGGGACAGGGTACAATGAGCAGTTCTTC
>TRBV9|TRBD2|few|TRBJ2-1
CASSFGGTSGYNEQFF
TGTGCCAGCAGCTTCGGGGGAACTAGCGGCTACAATGAGCAGTTCTTC
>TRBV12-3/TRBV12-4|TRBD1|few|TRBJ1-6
CASSFLYRGLGSPLHF
TGTGCCAGCAGTTTCCTTTACAGGGGGTTGGGTTCACCCCTCCACTTT
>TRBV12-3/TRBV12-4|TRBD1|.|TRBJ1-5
CASSFGLEGASQPQHF
TGTGCCAGCAGTTTCGGCCTGGAGGGGGCGAGTCAGCCCCAGCATTTT
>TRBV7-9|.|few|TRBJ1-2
CASSLEQGVPNYGYTF
TGTGCCAGCAGCTTAGAACAGGGCGTCCCTAACTATGGCTACACCTTC
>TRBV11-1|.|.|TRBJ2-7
CASSRDTGGVFYEQYF
TGTGCCAGCAGCCGGGACACCGGAGGGGTTTTCTACGAGCAGTACTTC
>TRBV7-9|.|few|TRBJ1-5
CASSPVDQPQHF
TGTGCCAGCAGCCCGGTTGATCAGCCCCAGCATTTT
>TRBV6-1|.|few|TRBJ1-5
CASRLTGISNQPQHF
TGTGCCAGCAGACTCACAGGGATCAGCAATCAGCCCCAGCATTTT
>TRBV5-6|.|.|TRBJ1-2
CASSLGQYSIGYTF
TGTGCCAGCAGCTTGGGACAGTACTCTATCGGCTACACCTTC
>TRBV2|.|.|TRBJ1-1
CANSDRIMNTEAFF
TGTGCCAACAGTGACCGAATCATGAACACTGAAGCTTTCTTT
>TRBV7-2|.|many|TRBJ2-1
CASSPLGFF
TGTGCCAGCAGTCCCCTCGGGTTCTTC
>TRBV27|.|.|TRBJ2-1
CASSHEGTSTYEQFF
TGTGCCAGCAGCCACGAGGGCACTAGCACTTATGAGCAGTTCTTC
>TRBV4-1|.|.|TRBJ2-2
CANSQVPFTGELFF
TGCGCCAACAGCCAAGTCCCTTTCACCGGGGAGCTGTTTTTT
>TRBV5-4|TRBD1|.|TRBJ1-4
CASSLGGRYEKLFF
TGTGCCAGCAGCTTAGGGGGCCGGTATGAAAAACTGTTTTTT
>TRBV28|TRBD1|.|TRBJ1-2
CASSMDRTYGYTF
TGTGCCAGCAGCATGGACAGGACATATGGCTACACCTTC
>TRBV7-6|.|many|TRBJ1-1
CASSRDNTEAFF
TGTGCCAGCAGCCGGGACAACACTGAAGCTTTCTTT
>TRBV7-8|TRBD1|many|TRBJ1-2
CASSSDRVYGYTF
TGTGCCAGCAGCTCGGACAGGGTCTATGGCTACACCTTC
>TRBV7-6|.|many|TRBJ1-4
CASSLRSEGSREKLFF
TGTGCCAGCAGCTTACGGAGTGAGGGGTCTCGGGAAAAACTGTTTTTT
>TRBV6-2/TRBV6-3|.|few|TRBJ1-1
CASSYTRWPEEAFF
TGTGCCAGCAGTTACACACGGTGGCCAGAGGAAGCTTTCTTT
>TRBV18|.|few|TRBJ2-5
CASSGRGTAIQETQYF
TGTGCCAGCTCAGGACGCGGGACCGCCATCCAAGAGACCCAGTACTTC
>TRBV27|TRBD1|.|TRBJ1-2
CASSRGVGDGYTF
TGTGCCAGCAGCAGGGGGGTGGGCGATGGCTACACCTTC
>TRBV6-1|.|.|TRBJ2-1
CATGVPNSYNEQFF
TGTGCCACAGGGGTTCCGAACTCCTACAATGAGCAGTTCTTC
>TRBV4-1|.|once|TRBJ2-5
CASSQETNQETQYF
TGCGCCAGCAGCCAAGAGACTAACCAAGAGACCCAGTACTTC
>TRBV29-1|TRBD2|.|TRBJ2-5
CSVEWTSVGRHETQYF
TGCAGCGTTGAGTGGACTAGCGTCGGTCGCCATGAGACCCAGTACTTC
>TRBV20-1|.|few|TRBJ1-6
CSARPLQGVSSPLHF
TGCAGTGCTAGGCCTTTGCAGGGTGTCAGCTCACCCCTCCACTTT
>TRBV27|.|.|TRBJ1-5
CASSWGGFNQPQHF
TGTGCCAGCAGTTGGGGGGGATTCAATCAGCCCCAGCATTTT
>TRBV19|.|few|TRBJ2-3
CASSHGRFTDTQYF
TGTGCCAGTAGTCACGGACGGTTTACAGATACGCAGTATTTT
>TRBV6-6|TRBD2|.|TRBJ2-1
CASSYVVRTSGHNEQFF
TGTGCCAGCAGTTACGTCGTACGGACTAGCGGACACAATGAGCAGTTCTTC
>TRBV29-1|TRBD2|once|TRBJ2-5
CSVEGLGLAGHQETQYF
TGCAGCGTCGAGGGGCTGGGACTAGCGGGGCACCAAGAGACCCAGTACTTC
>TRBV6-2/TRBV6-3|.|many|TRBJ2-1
CASSGGGNEQFF
TGTGCCAGCAGTGGGGGCGGCAATGAGCAGTTCTTC
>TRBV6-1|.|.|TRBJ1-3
CASSSPGRTDSGNTIYF
TGTGCCAGCAGTTCCCCCGGACGGACCGACTCTGGAAACACCATATATTTT
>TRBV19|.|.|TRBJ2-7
CASSIVGGSPYEQYF
TGTGCCAGTAGTATAGTAGGGGGATCTCCGTACGAGCAGTACTTC
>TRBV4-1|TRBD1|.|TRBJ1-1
CASSHSPGQINTEAFF
TGCGCCAGCAGCCATTCCCCGGGACAGATAAACACTGAAGCTTTCTTT
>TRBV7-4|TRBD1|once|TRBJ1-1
CVSSGSGTGGSMNTEAFF
TGTGTCAGCAGCGGATCCGGGACAGGGGGTTCCATGAACACTGAAGCTTTCTTT
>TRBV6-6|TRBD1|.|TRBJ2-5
CASSYGTGRRIPQETQYF
TGTGCCAGCAGTTACGGGACAGGAAGACGAATACCCCAAGAGACCCAGTACTTC
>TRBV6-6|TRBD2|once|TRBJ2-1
CASSSAYTRPSGEDEQSF
TGTGCCAGCAGTTCCGCATACACTAGGCCTAGCGGGGAAGATGAGCAGTCCTTC
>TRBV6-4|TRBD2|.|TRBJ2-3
CASSWVAGGRDTQYF
TGTGCCAGCAGTTGGGTAGCGGGGGGCCGTGATACGCAGTATTTT
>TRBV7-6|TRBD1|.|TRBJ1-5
CASSEGTDNSNQPQHF
TGTGCCAGCAGCGAAGGGACAGATAATAGCAATCAGCCCCAGCATTTT
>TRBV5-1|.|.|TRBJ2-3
CASSLRDFTDTQYF
TGCGCCAGCAGCTTACGGGATTTCACAGATACGCAGTATTTT
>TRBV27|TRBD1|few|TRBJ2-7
CASSSSPGQMHEQYF
TGTGCCAGCAGTTCATCTCCGGGACAGATGCACGAGCAGTACTTC
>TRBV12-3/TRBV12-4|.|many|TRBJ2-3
CASSSPIETFSTDTQYF
TGTGCCAGCAGTTCCCCCATTGAGACATTTAGCACAGATACGCAGTATTTT
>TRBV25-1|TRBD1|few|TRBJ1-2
CASSEVLGQLEGYTF
TGTGCCAGCAGTGAGGTTCTGGGACAGCTTGAGGGCTACACCTTC
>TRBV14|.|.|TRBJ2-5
CASSSRRWETQYF
TGTGCCAGCAGCTCGCGAAGGTGGGAGACCCAGTACTTC
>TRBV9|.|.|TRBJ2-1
CASGTGTPAYNEQFF
TGTGCCAGCGGAACCGGGACGCCTGCCTACAATGAGCAGTTCTTC
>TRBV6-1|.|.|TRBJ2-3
CASKGLFLTDTQYF
TGTGCCAGCAAGGGTTTGTTCCTCACAGATACGCAGTATTTT
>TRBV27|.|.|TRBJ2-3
CASSLRSVDTQYF
TGTGCCAGCAGTTTGCGAAGCGTAGATACGCAGTATTTT
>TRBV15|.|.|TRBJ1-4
CATSRDVRVVRRGEKLFF
TGTGCCACCAGCAGAGATGTCCGCGTCGTCCGGCGAGGCGAAAAACTGTTTTTT